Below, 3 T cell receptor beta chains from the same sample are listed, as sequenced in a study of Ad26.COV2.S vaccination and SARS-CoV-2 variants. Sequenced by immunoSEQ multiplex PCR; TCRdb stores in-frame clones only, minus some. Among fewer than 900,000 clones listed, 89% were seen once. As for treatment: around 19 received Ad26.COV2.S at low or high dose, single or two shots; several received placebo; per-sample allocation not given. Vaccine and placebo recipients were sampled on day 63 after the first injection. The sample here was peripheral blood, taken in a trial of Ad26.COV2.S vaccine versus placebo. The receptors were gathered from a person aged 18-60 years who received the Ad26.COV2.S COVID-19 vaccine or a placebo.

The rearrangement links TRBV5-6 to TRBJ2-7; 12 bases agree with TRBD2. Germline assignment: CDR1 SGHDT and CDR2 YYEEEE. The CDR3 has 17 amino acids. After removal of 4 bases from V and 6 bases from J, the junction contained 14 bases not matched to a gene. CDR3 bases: TGTGCCAGCAGCCCCTATTATCTAGCGGGAGGGCCCCGCGAGCAGTACTTC. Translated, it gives CASSPYYLAGGPREQYF. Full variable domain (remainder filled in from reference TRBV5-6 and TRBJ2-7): DAGVTQSPTHLIKTRGQQVTLRCSPKSGHDTVSWYQQALGQGPQFIFQYYEEEERQRGNFPDRFSGHQFPNYSSELNVNALLLGDSALYLCASSPYYLAGGPREQYFGPGTRLTVT.

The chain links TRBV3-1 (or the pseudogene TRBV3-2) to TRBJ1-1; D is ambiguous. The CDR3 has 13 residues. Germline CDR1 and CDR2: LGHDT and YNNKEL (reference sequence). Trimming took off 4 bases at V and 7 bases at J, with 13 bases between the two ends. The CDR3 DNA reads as TGTGCCAGCAGCCCGGGTAGGGCGGGTGAAGCTTTCTTT. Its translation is CASSPGRAGEAFF.

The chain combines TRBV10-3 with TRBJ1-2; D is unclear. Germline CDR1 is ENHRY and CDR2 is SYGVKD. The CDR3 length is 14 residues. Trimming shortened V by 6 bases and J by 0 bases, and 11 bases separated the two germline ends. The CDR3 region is CAISDMVSNYGYTF. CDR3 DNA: TGTGCCATCAGCGACATGGTATCTAACTATGGCTACACCTTC.